This TCR beta chain comes out of a study of cytomegalovirus exposure and HLA in healthy donors. PCR was performed using 60 Vbeta and 13 Jbeta primers. Assay: immunoSEQ multiplex PCR; the TCRdb copy retains only in-frame clones and omits some. The sample consists of 120,000 to 150,000 clones, roughly 80% of them appearing once. General study points: The authors enumerated under 200 TCR beta chains as linked to cytomegalovirus. TCR association rates varied by HLA locus in a later analysis, with DRB1 highest and HLA-C lowest. TCR beta sequences reportedly predicted the HLA-A and HLA-B alleles of most subjects accurately.

The CDR3 runs 15 residues. On this clone itself: Its antigen is still unknown.

Sequences were obtained from PBMCs. The chain is built from TRBV21-1 and TRBJ2-1; no DNA check was done on the table's D call, TRBD2. TRBV21-1 is recorded as a pseudogene. The receptor's source is a boy aged 2-9 years in good health and CMV-seronegative. CDR3 sequence (DNA): TGTGCCAGCAGCAAAGCTAGCTCTGGATACAATGAGCAGTTCTTC. The encoded protein is CASSKASSGYNEQFF.